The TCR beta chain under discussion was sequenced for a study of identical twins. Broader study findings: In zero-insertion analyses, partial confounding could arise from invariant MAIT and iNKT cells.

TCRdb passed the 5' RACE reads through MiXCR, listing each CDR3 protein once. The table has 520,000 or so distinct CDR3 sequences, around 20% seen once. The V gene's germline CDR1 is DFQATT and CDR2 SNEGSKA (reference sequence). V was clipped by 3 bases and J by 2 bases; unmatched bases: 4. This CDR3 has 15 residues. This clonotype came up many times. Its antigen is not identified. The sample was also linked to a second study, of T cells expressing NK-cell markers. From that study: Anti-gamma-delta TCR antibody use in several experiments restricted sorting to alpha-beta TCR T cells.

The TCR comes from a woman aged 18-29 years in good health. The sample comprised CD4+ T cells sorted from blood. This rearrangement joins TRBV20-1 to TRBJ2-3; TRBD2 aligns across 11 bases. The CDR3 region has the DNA TGCAGTGCTAGGCTAGCGGGGGGTAACACAGATACGCAGTATTTT. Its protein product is CSARLAGGNTDTQYF.